A selection of T cell receptor beta chains follows, all from one sample in a study of blood T cell repertoires in COVID-19. The data were produced by immunoSEQ multiplex PCR, yet TCRdb's version contains in-frame clones alone and is incomplete. Here the sample spans some 230,000 clones, about 86% being singletons. Sequenced sample: peripheral blood. Source of these receptors: a woman in her twenties or thirties who had recovered from COVID-19. The CDR3 runs from the conserved cysteine through the conserved F or W. Fields, in order: J gene, D gene, V gene, clone size, CDR3 DNA, CDR3 protein. A D gene is named only where the DNA matches it firmly. The size field is filled for only some rows; it gives once, few, many or a size class.

>TRBJ2-7|-|TRBV2|once
TGTGCCAGCAGCGAGGACACCTTCTCCTACGAGCAGTACTTC
CASSEDTFSYEQYF
>TRBJ2-5|TRBD2|TRBV6-5|-
TGTGCCAGCGTTGGTTTAGCGGGGAAAGAGACCCAGTACTTC
CASVGLAGKETQYF
>TRBJ2-7|-|TRBV30|-
TGTGCCTGGACCCCGGCGGCCACCTACGAGCAGTACTTC
CAWTPAATYEQYF
>TRBJ1-1|-|TRBV9|-
TGTGCCAGCAGCGTAGCTTCGGGTCTCGCTGAAGCTTTCTTT
CASSVASGLAEAFF
>TRBJ2-5|TRBD2|TRBV7-9|-
TGTGCCAGCAGCTCACCCGGGACTACTCAGACCCAGTACTTC
CASSSPGTTQTQYF
>TRBJ1-6|-|TRBV21-1|-
TGTGCCAGCAGCGAAAGATCAGGGGGCTTCAATTCACCCCTCCACTTT
CASSERSGGFNSPLHF
>TRBJ1-5|-|TRBV30|-
TGTGCCTGGAGTTGGACAAGTAGCAATCAGCCCCAGCATTTT
CAWSWTSSNQPQHF
>TRBJ1-2|-|TRBV9|-
TGTGCCAGCAGCGTAGCTATCTGGACGGGGGGCTATGGCTACACCTTC
CASSVAIWTGGYGYTF
>TRBJ1-6|-|TRBV2|-
TGTGCCAGCAGTGAAAAGGGGTCCTATAATTCACCCCTCCACTTT
CASSEKGSYNSPLHF
>TRBJ1-4|-|TRBV10-3|-
TGTGCCATCAGTGAAGGGCAGGGTCAGGAAAAACTGTTTTTT
CAISEGQGQEKLFF
>TRBJ2-2|-|TRBV19|-
TGTGCCAGTAGTATCAACAGCCAGGGCACCGGGGAGCTGTTTTTT
CASSINSQGTGELFF
>TRBJ1-2|-|TRBV19|few
TGTGCCAGTAGTATTAGGAGAGTCATGAACTATGGCTACACCTTC
CASSIRRVMNYGYTF
>TRBJ2-7|-|TRBV2|-
TGTGCCAGCAGTGAAAGGGCAGGGGCGATGGGAAGCTACGAGCAGTACTTC
CASSERAGAMGSYEQYF